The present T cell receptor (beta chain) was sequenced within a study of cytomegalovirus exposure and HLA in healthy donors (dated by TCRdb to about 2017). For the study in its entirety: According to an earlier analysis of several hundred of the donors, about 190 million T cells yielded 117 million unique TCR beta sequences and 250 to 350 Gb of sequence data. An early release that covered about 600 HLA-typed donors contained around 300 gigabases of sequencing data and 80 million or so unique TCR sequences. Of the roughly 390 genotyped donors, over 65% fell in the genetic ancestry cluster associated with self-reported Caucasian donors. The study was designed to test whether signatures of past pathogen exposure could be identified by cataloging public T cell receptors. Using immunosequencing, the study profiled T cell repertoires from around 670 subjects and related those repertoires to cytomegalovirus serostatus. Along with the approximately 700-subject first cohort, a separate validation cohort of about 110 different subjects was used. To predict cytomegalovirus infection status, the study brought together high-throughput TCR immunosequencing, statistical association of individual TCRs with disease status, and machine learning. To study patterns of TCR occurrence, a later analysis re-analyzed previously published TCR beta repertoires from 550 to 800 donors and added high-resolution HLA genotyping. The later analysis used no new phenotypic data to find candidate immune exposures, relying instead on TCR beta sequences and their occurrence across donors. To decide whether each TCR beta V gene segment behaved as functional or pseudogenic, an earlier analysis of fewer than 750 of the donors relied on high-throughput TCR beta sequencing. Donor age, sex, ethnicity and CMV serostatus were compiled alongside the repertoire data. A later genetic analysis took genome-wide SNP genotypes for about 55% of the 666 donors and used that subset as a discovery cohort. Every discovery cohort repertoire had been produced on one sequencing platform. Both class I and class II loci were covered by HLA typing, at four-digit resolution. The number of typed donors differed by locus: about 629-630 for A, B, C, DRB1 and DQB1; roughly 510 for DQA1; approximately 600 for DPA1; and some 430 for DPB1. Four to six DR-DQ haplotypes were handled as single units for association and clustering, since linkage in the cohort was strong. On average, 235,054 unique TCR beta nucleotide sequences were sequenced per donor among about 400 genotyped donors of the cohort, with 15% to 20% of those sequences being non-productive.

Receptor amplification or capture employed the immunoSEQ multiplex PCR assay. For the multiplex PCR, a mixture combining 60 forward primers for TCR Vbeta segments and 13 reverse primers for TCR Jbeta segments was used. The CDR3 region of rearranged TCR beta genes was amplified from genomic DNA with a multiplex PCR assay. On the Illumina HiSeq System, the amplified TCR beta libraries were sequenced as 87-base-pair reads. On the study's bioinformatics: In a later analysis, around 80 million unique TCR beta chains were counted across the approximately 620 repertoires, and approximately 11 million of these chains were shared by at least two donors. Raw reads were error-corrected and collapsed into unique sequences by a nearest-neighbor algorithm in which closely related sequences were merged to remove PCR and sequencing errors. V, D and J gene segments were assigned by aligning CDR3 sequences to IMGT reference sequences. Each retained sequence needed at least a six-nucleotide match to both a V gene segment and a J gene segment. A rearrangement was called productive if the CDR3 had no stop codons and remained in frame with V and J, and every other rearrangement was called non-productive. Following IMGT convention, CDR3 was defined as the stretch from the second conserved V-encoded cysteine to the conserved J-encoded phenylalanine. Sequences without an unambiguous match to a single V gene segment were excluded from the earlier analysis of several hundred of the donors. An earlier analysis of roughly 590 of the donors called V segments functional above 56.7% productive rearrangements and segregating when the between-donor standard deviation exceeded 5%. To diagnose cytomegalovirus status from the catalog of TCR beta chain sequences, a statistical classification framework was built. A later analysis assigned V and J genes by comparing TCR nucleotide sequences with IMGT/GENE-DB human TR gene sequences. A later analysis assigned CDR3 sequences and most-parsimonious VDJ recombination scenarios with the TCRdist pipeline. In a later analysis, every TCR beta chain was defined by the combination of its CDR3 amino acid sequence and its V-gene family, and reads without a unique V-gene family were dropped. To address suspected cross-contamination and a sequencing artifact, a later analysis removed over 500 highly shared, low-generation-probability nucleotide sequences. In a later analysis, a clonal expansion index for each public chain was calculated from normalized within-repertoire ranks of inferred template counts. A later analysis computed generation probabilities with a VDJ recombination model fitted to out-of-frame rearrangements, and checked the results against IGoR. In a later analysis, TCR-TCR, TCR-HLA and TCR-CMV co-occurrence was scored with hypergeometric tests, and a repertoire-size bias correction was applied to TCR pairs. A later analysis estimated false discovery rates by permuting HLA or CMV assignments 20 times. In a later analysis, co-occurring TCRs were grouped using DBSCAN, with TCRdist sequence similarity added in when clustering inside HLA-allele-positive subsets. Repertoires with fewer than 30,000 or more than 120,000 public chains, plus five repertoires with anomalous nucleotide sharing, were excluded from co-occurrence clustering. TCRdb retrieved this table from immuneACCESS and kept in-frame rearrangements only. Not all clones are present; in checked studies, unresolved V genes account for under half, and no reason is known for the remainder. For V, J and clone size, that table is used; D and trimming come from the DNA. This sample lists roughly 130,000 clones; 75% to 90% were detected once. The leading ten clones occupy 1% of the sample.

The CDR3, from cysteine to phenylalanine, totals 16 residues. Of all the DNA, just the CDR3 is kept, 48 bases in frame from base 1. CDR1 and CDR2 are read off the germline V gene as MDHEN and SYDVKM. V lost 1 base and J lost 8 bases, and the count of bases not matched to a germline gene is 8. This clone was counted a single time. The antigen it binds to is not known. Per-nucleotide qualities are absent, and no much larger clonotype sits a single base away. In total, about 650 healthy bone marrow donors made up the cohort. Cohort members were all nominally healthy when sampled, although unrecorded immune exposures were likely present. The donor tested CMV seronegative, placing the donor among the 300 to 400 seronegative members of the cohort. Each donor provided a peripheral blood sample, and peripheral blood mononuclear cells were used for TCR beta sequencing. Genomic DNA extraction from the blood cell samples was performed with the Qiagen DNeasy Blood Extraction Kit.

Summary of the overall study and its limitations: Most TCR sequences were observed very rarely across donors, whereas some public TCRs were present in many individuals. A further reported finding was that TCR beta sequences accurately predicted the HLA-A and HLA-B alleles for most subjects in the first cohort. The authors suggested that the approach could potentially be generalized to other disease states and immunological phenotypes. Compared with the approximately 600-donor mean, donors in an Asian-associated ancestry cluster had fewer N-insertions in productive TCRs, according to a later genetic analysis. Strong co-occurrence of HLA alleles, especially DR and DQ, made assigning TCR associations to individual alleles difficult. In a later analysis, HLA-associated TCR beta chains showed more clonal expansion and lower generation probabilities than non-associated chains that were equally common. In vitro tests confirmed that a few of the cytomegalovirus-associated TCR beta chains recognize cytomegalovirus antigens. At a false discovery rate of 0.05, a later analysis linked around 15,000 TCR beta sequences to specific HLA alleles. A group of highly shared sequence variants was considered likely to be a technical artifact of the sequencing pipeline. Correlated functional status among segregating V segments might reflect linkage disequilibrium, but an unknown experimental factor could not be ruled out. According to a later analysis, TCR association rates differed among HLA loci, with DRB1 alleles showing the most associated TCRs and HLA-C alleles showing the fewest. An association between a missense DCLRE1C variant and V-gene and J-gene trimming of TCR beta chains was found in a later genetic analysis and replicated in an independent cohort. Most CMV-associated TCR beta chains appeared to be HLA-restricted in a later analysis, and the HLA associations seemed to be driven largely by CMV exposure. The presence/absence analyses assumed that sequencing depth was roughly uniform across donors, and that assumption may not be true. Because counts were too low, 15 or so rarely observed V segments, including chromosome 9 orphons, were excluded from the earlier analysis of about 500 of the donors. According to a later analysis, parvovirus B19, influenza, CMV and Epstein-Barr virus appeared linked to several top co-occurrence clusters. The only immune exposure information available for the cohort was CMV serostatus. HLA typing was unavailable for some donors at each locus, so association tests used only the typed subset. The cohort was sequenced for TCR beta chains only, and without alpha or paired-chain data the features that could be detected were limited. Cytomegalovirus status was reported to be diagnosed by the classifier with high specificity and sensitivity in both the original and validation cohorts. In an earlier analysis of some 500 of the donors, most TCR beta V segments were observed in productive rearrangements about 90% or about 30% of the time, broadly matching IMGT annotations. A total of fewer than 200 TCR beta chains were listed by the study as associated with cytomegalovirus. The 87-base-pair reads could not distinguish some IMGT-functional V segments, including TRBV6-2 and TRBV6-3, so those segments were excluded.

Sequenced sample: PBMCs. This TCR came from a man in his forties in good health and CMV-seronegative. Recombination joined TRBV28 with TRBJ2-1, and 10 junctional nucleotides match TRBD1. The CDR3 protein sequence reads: CASSLSLGQGKDEQFF. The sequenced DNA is TGTGCCAGCAGTTTATCCCTGGGACAGGGGAAGGATGAGCAGTTCTTC.